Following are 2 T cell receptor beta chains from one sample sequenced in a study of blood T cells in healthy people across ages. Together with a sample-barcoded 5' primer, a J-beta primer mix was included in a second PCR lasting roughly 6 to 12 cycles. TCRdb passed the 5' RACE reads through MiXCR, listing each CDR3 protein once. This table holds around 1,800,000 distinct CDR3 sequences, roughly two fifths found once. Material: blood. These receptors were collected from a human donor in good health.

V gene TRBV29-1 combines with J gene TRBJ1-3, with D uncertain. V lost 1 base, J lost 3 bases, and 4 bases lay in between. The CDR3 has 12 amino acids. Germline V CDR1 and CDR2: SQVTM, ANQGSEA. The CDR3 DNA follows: TGCAGCGTTGAAGCAGGTGGAAACACCATATATTTT. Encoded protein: CSVEAGGNTIYF. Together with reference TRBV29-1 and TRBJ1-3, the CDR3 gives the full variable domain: SAVISQKPSRDICQRGTSLTIQCQVDSQVTMMFWYRQQPGQSLTLIATANQGSEATYESGFVIDKFPISRPNLTFSTLTVSNMSPEDSSIYLCSVEAGGNTIYFGEGSWLTVV.

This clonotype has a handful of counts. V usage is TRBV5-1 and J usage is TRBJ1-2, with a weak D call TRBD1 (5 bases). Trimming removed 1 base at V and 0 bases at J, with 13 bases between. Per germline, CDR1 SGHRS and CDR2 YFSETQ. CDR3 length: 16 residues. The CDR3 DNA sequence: TGCGCCAGCAGCTTGAATACTGGGGGAGCTAACTATGGCTACACCTTC. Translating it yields CASSLNTGGANYGYTF.